This T cell receptor (beta chain) originates from a study of blood T cell repertoires in COVID-19. Overall study context: The United States, Italy and Spain supplied acute and convalescent COVID-19 samples.

This clone showed up just once. The CDR3 has 16 residues. After removal of 5 bases from V and 4 bases from J, the junction contained 7 bases not matched to a gene. From germline, CDR1 is SNHLY and CDR2 FYNNEI. In the study's own analysis: The assay estimated nucleated cells by amplifying reference gene primers. Libraries were prepared by immunoSEQ multiplex PCR; TCRdb keeps only in-frame clonotypes and omits some of them. That table furnishes V, J and clone size, whereas the DNA furnished D and trimming. The sample records roughly 160,000 clones, 83% being singletons. The origin of this receptor is a woman aged 80 or over with acute or convalescent COVID-19. The sample was peripheral blood. This sequence joins TRBV2 and TRBJ1-4; TRBD1 aligns across 10 bases. CDR3 nucleotide sequence: TGTGCCAGCAGTAAGGACAGGGGGATCATTAATGAAAAACTGTTTTTT. Amino acid sequence: CASSKDRGIINEKLFF.